One sample yielded the 21 T cell receptor beta chains listed below, sequenced in a study of T cell responses to AZD1222 COVID-19 vaccine. The data were produced by immunoSEQ multiplex PCR, yet TCRdb's version contains in-frame clones alone and is incomplete. The table lists nearly 110,000 clones, around 90% of them singletons. The sequencing used peripheral blood, collected 28 days after the second AZD1222 dose. The origin of the receptors is an adult who received the AZD1222 COVID-19 vaccine.

This clone appeared a single time. The chain's CDR3 is CASSGTGLGGNTIYF. Here the CDR3 DNA reads TGTGCCAGCAGCGGGACAGGGCTGGGAGGAAACACCATATATTTT. The V call is TRBV9, the J call TRBJ1-3, with 8 bases matching TRBD1. CDR1 and CDR2 (germline): SGDLS, YYNGEE. The CDR3 contains 15 residues. V was pared by 3 bases and J by 4 bases, with 6 bases of the junction left unmatched.

Only one count was recorded for this clone. The chain carries TRBV12-3 or TRBV12-4 and TRBJ1-1; D is unclear. The CDR3 contains 13 residues. V was pared by 5 bases and J by 5 bases, with 12 bases between. CDR3 DNA: TGTGCCAGCAGTCGGGCCCTTGGGACTGAAGCTTTCTTT. This gives the protein CASSRALGTEAFF.

CDR3 amino acids: CASSFQRNTEAFF. The DNA of the CDR3 is TGTGCCAGCAGTTTTCAGAGGAACACTGAAGCTTTCTTT. This sequence joins TRBV12-3 or TRBV12-4 and TRBJ1-1; the D is unclear. Trimming removed 3 bases at V and 1 base at J, with 6 bases between. CDR3 length: 13 residues.

The table lists this clone with a count of one. The chain links TRBV12-3 or TRBV12-4 to TRBJ1-5; 7 bases map to TRBD1. The junction had 4 bases not matched to a gene; V was cut back by 5 bases and J by 6 bases. CDR3 size: 13 residues. The CDR3 nucleotides read TGTGCCAGCAGTCGACAGGGAGGTCAGCCCCAGCATTTT. Its translation: CASSRQGGQPQHF.

The chain combines TRBV3-1 (or the pseudogene TRBV3-2) with TRBJ1-5; TRBD1 matches 7 bases. Germline CDR1 and CDR2: LGHDT and YNNKEL (reference sequence). The trim removed 4 bases at V and 5 bases at J, leaving 2 bases unmatched. The CDR3 runs to 13 residues. In DNA, the CDR3 is TGTGCCAGCAGCCCCCAGGGGGATCAGCCCCAGCATTTT. Translation: CASSPQGDQPQHF.

V gene TRBV5-4 combines with J gene TRBJ1-4; 10 bases line up with TRBD1. With 3 bases clipped from V and 7 bases from J, the junction kept 6 bases outside the gene matches. This CDR3 contains 15 residues. The germline CDR1 and CDR2 sequences are SGHNT and YYREEE (reference sequence). CDR3 sequence reads: CASSWRTGGTEKLFF. CDR3 DNA sequence: TGTGCCAGCAGCTGGAGGACAGGGGGGACTGAAAAACTGTTTTTT.

This chain links TRBV18 with TRBJ2-7, with 7 bases aligning to TRBD1. Germline V CDR1 and CDR2: KGHSH, LQKENI. The CDR3 length is 13 residues. The trim removed 8 bases at V and 5 bases at J, leaving 9 bases unmatched. The CDR3 nucleotides read TGTGCCAGCACCCGACAGGGAAGCGACGAGCAGTACTTC. This encodes CASTRQGSDEQYF.

V usage is TRBV2 and J usage is TRBJ1-6; tentatively, D is TRBD1 (6 bases). The CDR3 loop spans 14 amino acids. V dropped 6 bases and J dropped 6 bases, with 12 bases sitting between them. The germline V gene encodes CDR1 SNHLY and CDR2 FYNNEI. The CDR3 nucleotides are TGTGCCAGCAGGAACGACAGGAGTAATTCACCCCTCCACTTT. As protein: CASRNDRSNSPLHF.

The chain couples TRBV2 to TRBJ1-6, with D uncertain. CDR1 SNHLY and CDR2 FYNNEI come from the germline V gene. V was clipped by 7 bases and J by 7 bases, with 14 bases between them. The CDR3 sequence is 14 residues long. The CDR3 coding sequence is TGTGCCAGCAAAACCACCTCCAGAAATTCACCCCTCCACTTT. The encoded protein is CASKTTSRNSPLHF.

This sequence joins TRBV3-1 (or the pseudogene TRBV3-2) and TRBJ2-1; a weak D match, TRBD2 (6 bases). The length of the CDR3 is 16 residues. CDR1 and CDR2 from the germline V gene are LGHDT and YNNKEL (reference sequence). V was clipped by 5 bases and J by 0 bases, with 14 bases between them. The CDR3: CASSSRDGSSYNEQFF. CDR3 nucleotides: TGTGCCAGCAGCTCGCGGGACGGGAGCTCCTACAATGAGCAGTTCTTC.

This clone was observed a single time. The chain links TRBV3-1 (or the pseudogene TRBV3-2) to TRBJ1-1; a possible D gene is TRBD1 (6 bases). This CDR3 has 16 amino acids. In germline, CDR1 is LGHDT, CDR2 YNNKEL (reference sequence). Between the trimmed V and J ends, which lost 0 bases and 6 bases, there was a span of 17 bases. The CDR3 bases are TGTGCCAGCAGCCAAGATCACCAGGGGTTATTCGCTGAAGCTTTCTTT. Protein: CASSQDHQGLFAEAFF.

The rearrangement joins TRBV6-5 to TRBJ2-5; 9 bases line up with TRBD2. CDR3 length equals 15 residues. After removal of 5 bases from V and 5 bases from J, the junction contained 9 bases not matched to a gene. Germline-derived CDR1 and CDR2 are MNHEY and SVGAGI. The CDR3 region has the DNA TGTGCCAGCAGTACCCGGCGGGGGGGGTTGGAGACCCAGTACTTC. This sequence encodes CASSTRRGGLETQYF.

This clone was seen once. The chain links TRBV7-2 to TRBJ2-7; D could derive from TRBD1 or TRBD2 (5 bases each). The V end was cut by 1 base, the J end by 4 bases, with 14 bases between. This CDR3 comprises 15 residues. The V gene's germline CDR1 is SGHTA and CDR2 FQGNSA. The CDR3 sequence is CASSLELGTPYEQYF. In nucleotides, the CDR3 is TGTGCCAGCAGCTTAGAGTTAGGGACCCCATACGAGCAGTACTTC.

This clone was counted a single time. The chain recombines TRBV15 with TRBJ1-1; TRBD1 is a possible D gene (5 bases). CDR3 size: 16 residues. CDR1 is LNHNV and CDR2 is YYDKDF in the germline V gene (reference sequence). V was cut by 0 bases and J by 5 bases, with 16 bases left in between. CDR3 coding DNA: TGTGCCACCAGCAGAGATGGACTGGGACGGGATACTGAAGCTTTCTTT. It codes for CATSRDGLGRDTEAFF.

The genes are TRBV19 and TRBJ1-3; no firm D call. The CDR3 runs 14 residues. Germline CDR1 and CDR2: LNHDA and SQIVND (reference sequence). V was shortened by 7 bases and J by 0 bases, with 10 bases between the two germline ends. CDR3 DNA sequence: TGTGCCAGTAAGATCGGAGTCTCTGGAAACACCATATATTTT. It translates to CASKIGVSGNTIYF.

This clone was counted a few times. The rearrangement uses TRBV19 and TRBJ2-7, with 8 positions matching TRBD2. J lost 3 bases, V lost 8 bases, and 6 bases had no gene match. Per the germline V gene, CDR1 is LNHDA and CDR2 is SQIVND (reference sequence). The CDR3 is made up of 13 amino acids. In DNA, the CDR3 is TGTGCCAGTCGGGGTGCGGGGGGCTACGAGCAGTACTTC. Translating gives CASRGAGGYEQYF.

The chain links TRBV4-3 to TRBJ2-7; D ambiguous. CDR3 size: 15 residues. The germline V gene encodes CDR1 LGHNA and CDR2 YSLEER. V was shortened by 0 bases and J by 2 bases, with 11 bases between the two germline ends. Here the CDR3 DNA reads TGCGCCAGCAGCCAAGATCGGGCTTCTACCTACGAGCAGTACTTC. As protein: CASSQDRASTYEQYF.

This clone was seen once. The gene calls are TRBV10-3 and TRBJ1-2, with 7 bases identical to TRBD1. The CDR3 length is 15 residues. V gave up 10 bases and J gave up 3 bases; unmatched junction bases: 14. The germline CDR1 and CDR2 sequences are ENHRY and SYGVKD. In DNA form, the CDR3 reads TGTGCCACCAACCCAGGGGGGAGAGGTGACTATGGCTACACCTTC. Translating it yields CATNPGGRGDYGYTF.

The chain has TRBV6-5 and TRBJ2-7; the D is unclear. V was clipped by 0 bases and J by 7 bases, with 7 bases between them. Germline CDR1 MNHEY, CDR2 SVGAGI. This CDR3 has 12 amino acids. The CDR3 DNA sequence: TGTGCCAGCAGTTACTCTGGCAGGGAGCAGTACTTC. Protein: CASSYSGREQYF.

This clone was recorded once. This rearrangement joins TRBV12-3 or TRBV12-4 to TRBJ2-7, with D maybe TRBD1 (5 bases). There are 13 residues in the CDR3. Deletions cut 2 bases from V and 7 bases from J, with 12 bases between. The CDR3 nucleotides read TGTGCCAGCAGTTTACGTGGGGCAGGGGAGCAGTACTTC. Translated: CASSLRGAGEQYF.

This chain links TRBV24-1 with TRBJ1-5; the D is unclear. The CDR3 totals 12 residues. Trimming took off 2 bases at V and 5 bases at J, with 3 bases between the two ends. CDR1 KGHDR and CDR2 SFDVKD come from the germline V gene. CDR3 bases: TGTGCCACCAGTGATTCCCATCAGCCCCAGCATTTT. This gives the protein CATSDSHQPQHF.